The T cell receptor (beta chain) under discussion was sequenced for a study of T cell repertoires in cytomegalovirus infection. Whole-study context: Matching HLA type and CMV infection were both indicated by public TCR beta signatures.

TCRdb re-called the reads with MiXCR, one entry per CDR3 protein. The top ten clones hold 25% to 30% of a sample with fewer than 200,000 distinct CDR3 sequences, under 15% of them seen once. In its sample, this clonotype was seen a few times. Its specificity is unknown. CDR3 length equals 17 residues. V was shortened by 4 bases and J by 4 bases, with 20 bases between the two germline ends. Germline assignment: CDR1 SGHTA and CDR2 FQGNSA. Findings of the study overall: There were carriers of CMV plus the relevant HLA, and cumulative public TCR beta family frequency identified them. Ex vivo, HLA-C-restricted CMV-specific TCR beta clonotypes prevailed over the rest of the response.

Source material: PBMCs. This clonotype originated in a human donor in good health (CMV status not recorded). Some clones in this sample may be carry-over from other donors' samples. V is TRBV7-2 and J is TRBJ2-1; D is possibly TRBD1 (6 bases). CDR3 in DNA: TGTGCCAGCAGCTACTTGACAGGACAAGAACGTTACAATGAGCAGTTCTTC. Amino acid sequence: CASSYLTGQERYNEQFF.